What follows are 10 T cell receptor beta chains derived from one specimen sequenced in a study of blood T cell repertoires in COVID-19. The data were produced by immunoSEQ multiplex PCR, yet TCRdb's version contains in-frame clones alone and is incomplete. The sample comprises 15,000 to 20,000 clones, 65% to 90% of which are singletons, and about two thirds rests with the top ten. Sequencing was carried out using peripheral blood. The receptors here all came from a man aged 80 or over with acute or convalescent COVID-19.

This chain connects TRBV10-3 to TRBJ2-2; the D gene is possibly TRBD1 (5 bases). The CDR3 totals 14 residues. The V gene's germline CDR1 is ENHRY and CDR2 SYGVKD. V dropped 6 bases and J dropped 1 base, with 9 bases sitting between them. Here the CDR3 DNA reads TGTGCCATCAGGGGCCAGGGGAACACCGGGGAGCTGTTTTTT. Its protein product is CAIRGQGNTGELFF.

This clone was seen just once. The chain employs TRBV5-4 and TRBJ1-3; no definite D call. The germline V gene has CDR1 SGHNT and CDR2 YYREEE (reference sequence). The CDR3 runs 12 residues. The V end was cut by 0 bases, the J end by 8 bases, with 6 bases between. Written as DNA, the CDR3 is TGTGCCAGCAGCTTGGAGGGAGACACCATATATTTT. This translates into CASSLEGDTIYF.

The chain recombines TRBV5-1 with TRBJ1-4; the D gene is possibly TRBD1 (6 bases). Germline V CDR1 and CDR2: SGHRS, YFSETQ. The germline V and J ends were trimmed by 2 bases and 0 bases, with 14 bases remaining between them. There are 17 residues in the CDR3. The DNA of the CDR3 is TGCGCCAGCAGCTTAAGGACAGCCCGAGCAACTAATGAAAAACTGTTTTTT. This encodes CASSLRTARATNEKLFF. Complete variable domain (other parts from reference TRBV5-1 and TRBJ1-4): KAGVTQTPRYLIKTRGQQVTLSCSPISGHRSVSWYQQTPGQGLQFLFEYFSETQRNKGNFPGRFSGRQFSNSRSEMNVSTLELGDSALYLCASSLRTARATNEKLFFGSGTQLSVL.

V and J are TRBV6-1 and TRBJ1-6; 8 bases line up with TRBD1. Looked up from germline, CDR1 is MNHNS and CDR2 is SASEGT. After removal of 0 bases from V and 6 bases from J, the junction contained 13 bases not matched to a gene. The CDR3 covers 19 residues. The CDR3 here is CASSEAPGFETGVNSPLHF. The CDR3 coding sequence is TGTGCCAGCAGTGAAGCGCCGGGTTTTGAGACAGGGGTTAATTCACCCCTCCACTTT.

The V call is TRBV6-2 or TRBV6-3, the J call TRBJ2-2, with 14 bases identical to TRBD2. CDR1 and CDR2 from the germline V gene are MNHEY and SVGEGT. This CDR3 spans 17 amino acids. Trimming took 5 bases from V and 1 from J; bases not matched to a gene: 3. This chain's CDR3 is CASSGLAGGLNTGELFF. CDR3 nucleotides: TGTGCCAGCAGTGGACTAGCGGGGGGACTGAACACCGGGGAGCTGTTTTTT.

The gene calls are TRBV4-1 and TRBJ2-3; TRBD2 aligns across 9 bases. From germline, CDR1 is MGHRA and CDR2 YSYEKL. V shed 8 bases and J 2 bases; nucleotides not matched to a gene: 14. This CDR3 comprises 17 residues. CDR3 sequence reads: CASSPRRGGEITDTQYF. CDR3 nucleotides: TGCGCCAGCTCTCCTAGGCGGGGGGGGGAAATCACAGATACGCAGTATTTT.

The chain is built from TRBV7-2 and TRBJ2-6; D possibly corresponds to TRBD2 (5 bases). CDR1 is SGHTA, CDR2 FQGNSA, per germline. The CDR3 is 19 residues long. Deletions cut 5 bases from V and 0 bases from J, with 20 bases between. Here the CDR3 reads CASSLTGDSPNSGANVLTF. DNA of the CDR3: TGTGCCAGCAGCCTTACCGGGGATAGCCCAAACTCTGGGGCCAACGTCCTGACTTTC.

This clone came up a few times. The chain combines TRBV11-1 with TRBJ1-1, with 7 bases identical to TRBD1. This CDR3 is 16 amino acids long. The ends lost 1 base at V and 10 bases at J; junction bases unmatched: 15. CDR1 is SGHAT, CDR2 FQDESV, per germline (reference sequence). CDR3 loop: CASSLVAGGTPRGAFF. The CDR3 bases are TGTGCCAGCAGCTTAGTTGCAGGGGGTACTCCTCGAGGAGCTTTCTTT.

The rearrangement joins TRBV25-1 to TRBJ1-1, with unresolved D. The germline V gene encodes CDR1 MGHDK and CDR2 SYGVNS. The length of the CDR3 is 15 residues. Trimming stripped 1 base from V and 0 bases from J, with 9 bases between. CDR3 coding DNA: TGTGCCAGCAGTGAATCCGGGGATTTGAACACTGAAGCTTTCTTT. Amino acids: CASSESGDLNTEAFF.

J is TRBJ1-6 and V is TRBV24-1, with no clear D. This CDR3 is 13 amino acids long. Germline-derived CDR1 and CDR2 are KGHDR and SFDVKD. The germline V and J ends were trimmed by 4 bases and 4 bases, with 4 bases remaining between them. CDR3 residues: CATSDSYNSPLHF. CDR3 bases: TGTGCCACCAGTGACAGTTATAATTCACCCCTCCACTTT.